The 10 T cell receptor beta chains reported below all come from one sample, sequenced in a study of blood T cell repertoires in COVID-19. The assay was immunoSEQ multiplex PCR, and TCRdb's table has in-frame clones only and misses some. The sample records around 100,000 clones, roughly 85% being singletons. The sequenced sample was peripheral blood. Receptors originate from a man aged 35 to 55 with acute or convalescent COVID-19.

The V gene is TRBV6-1, the J gene TRBJ1-5; 11 bases agree with TRBD1. Germline trimming cut 1 base from V and 7 bases from J; bases unmatched to any gene: 12. The CDR3 has 18 residues. CDR1 and CDR2 (germline): MNHNS, SASEGT. This CDR3 is CASSEGIGQGAPRQPQHF. The CDR3 DNA is TGTGCCAGCAGTGAAGGTATCGGACAGGGGGCGCCCCGGCAGCCCCAGCATTTT.

CDR3: CASSKQGTSYEQYF. CDR3 coding DNA: TGTGCCAGCAGCAAGCAGGGTACCTCCTACGAGCAGTACTTC. The chain employs TRBV4-2 and TRBJ2-7; maybe TRBD1 (5 bases). Germline V gene sequence: CDR1 LGHNA, CDR2 YNFKEQ. V was clipped by 5 bases and J by 0 bases, with 11 bases between them. There are 14 residues in the CDR3.

The sample holds one count of this clone. The chain is built from TRBV2 and TRBJ1-2; possibly TRBD1 for D (5 bases). The CDR3 loop spans 15 amino acids. The ends were cut back, 5 bases at V and 0 bases at J, with 13 bases in the middle. Germline lookup yields CDR1 SNHLY and CDR2 FYNNEI. The CDR3 nucleotides are TGTGCCAGCAGTTATCAAGGGGTCCCTAACTATGGCTACACCTTC. Amino acid sequence: CASSYQGVPNYGYTF.

This chain uses TRBV7-9 with TRBJ1-1; 7 bases match TRBD1. CDR3 length equals 16 residues. The V and J ends lost 2 bases and 5 bases, in that order; junction bases with no gene match: 11. Germline V gene lookup returns CDR1 SEHNR and CDR2 FQNEAQ (reference sequence). The CDR3 loop is CASSLRQGINSTEAFF. CDR3 bases: TGTGCCAGCAGCTTAAGACAGGGAATAAACAGTACTGAAGCTTTCTTT.

This chain joins TRBV5-1 and TRBJ1-2; D unresolved. Per the germline V gene, CDR1 is SGHRS and CDR2 is YFSETQ. The V end was cut by 1 base, the J end by 10 bases, with 11 bases between. The CDR3 is 12 amino acids. The chain's CDR3 is CASSLSGEDYTF. The CDR3 DNA is TGCGCCAGCAGCTTGTCCGGCGAGGACTACACCTTC.

The chain combines TRBV9 with TRBJ2-1; 7 nucleotides line up with TRBD1. The V gene end was trimmed by 4 bases and the J gene end by 3 bases; junction bases not matched to a gene: 10. Germline values: CDR1 SGDLS, CDR2 YYNGEE. This CDR3 contains 16 residues. The CDR3 loop reads CASSPTSGTDYNEQFF. The CDR3 region has the DNA TGTGCCAGCAGCCCGACCTCCGGGACAGACTACAATGAGCAGTTCTTC.

The chain is built from TRBV25-1 and TRBJ2-3; TRBD2 aligns across 12 bases. V lost 6 bases to trimming and J lost 5 bases; unmatched junction nucleotides: 3. The CDR3 is 14 residues long. Germline lookup yields CDR1 MGHDK and CDR2 SYGVNS. Written as DNA, the CDR3 is TGTGCCAGCAGCGTACTAGCGGGGGGAGATACGCAGTATTTT. Protein sequence: CASSVLAGGDTQYF.

This clone was recorded a few times. In DNA, the CDR3 is TGTGCCTCCCGGACAGGAGCCATCTATGGCTACACCTTC. Its translation: CASRTGAIYGYTF. The chain couples TRBV19 to TRBJ1-2, with 7 bases matching TRBD1. CDR3 length: 13 amino acids. Germline CDR1 and CDR2: LNHDA and SQIVND (reference sequence). Unmatched junction bases numbered 10, after V lost 11 bases and J lost 4 bases. Drawing the rest from reference TRBV19 and TRBJ1-2, the complete variable domain is DGGITQSPKYLFRKEGQNVTLSCEQNLNHDAMYWYRQDPGQGLRLIYYSQIVNDFQKGDIAEGYSVSREKKESFPLTVTSAQKNPTAFYLCASRTGAIYGYTFGSGTRLTVV.

This chain connects TRBV19 to TRBJ1-2; a weak D match, TRBD1 (5 bases). V lost 6 bases and J 7 bases, leaving 18 bases between the germline ends. The CDR3 length is 14 residues. CDR1 is LNHDA, CDR2 SQIVND, per germline (reference sequence). The CDR3 spells CASSPGGGGSGYTF. For the CDR3, the DNA is TGTGCCAGTAGCCCCGGCGGGGGGGGGAGTGGCTACACCTTC.

This sequence joins TRBV30 and TRBJ2-2, with D possibly TRBD1 on 6 matching bases. Germline V gene data show CDR1 as GTSNPN and CDR2 as SVGIG (reference sequence). V was shortened by 8 bases and J by 2 bases, with 18 bases between the two germline ends. This CDR3 comprises 15 residues. CDR3 DNA: TGTGCCCGGGGCCCACTCAGGGGAAACACCGGGGAGCTGTTTTTT. It is translated as CARGPLRGNTGELFF.